This TCR beta chain was observed in a study of T cell repertoires in cytomegalovirus infection. Broader study findings: HLA-C-restricted CMV-specific TCR beta clonotypes prevailed in the ex vivo response.

As regards this clonotype: Its antigen remains unidentified.

TCRdb recomputed calls from the reads with MiXCR, one row per CDR3 protein. The repertoire has a few hundred thousand distinct CDR3 sequences, around 40% of them found once; the top ten carry around 48%. The V end lost 6 bases, the J end lost 9 bases, and 21 bases lay between the germline ends. Germline loops: CDR1 MDHEN, CDR2 SYDVKM. This CDR3 has 15 amino acids. The chain employs TRBV28 and TRBJ1-5; D is possibly TRBD1 (5 bases). The input for sequencing was cultured PBMCs, taken from culture after CMV antigen stimulation. This receptor was identified in a human donor in good health (CMV status not recorded). Some clones in this sample may be carry-over from other donors' samples. The CDR3 bases are TGTGCCAGCAGCTCGCGGACCGGCGGGGGGACGCCCCAGCATTTT. As protein: CASSSRTGGGTPQHF.